This T cell receptor beta chain was obtained from a study of control samples from healthy donors and cancer patients. V lost 0 bases, J lost 5 bases, and 12 bases lay in between. Germline V gene lookup returns CDR1 SGHDT and CDR2 YYEEEE. This CDR3 spans 14 amino acids. Repertoires were generated with immunoSEQ multiplex PCR, while TCRdb's copy carries only in-frame clones and drops some. Altogether 100,000 to 150,000 clones are present, over 80% being singletons, with the ten largest covering roughly 1.9%. Sequencing input: blood. The sequence derives from a woman in her forties or fifties in good health. This chain joins TRBV5-6 and TRBJ2-7; perhaps TRBD1 as D (6 bases). DNA for the CDR3: TGTGCCAGCAGCTTGGACAGGGCGGAGAACGAGCAGTACTTC. Amino acids: CASSLDRAENEQYF.